This paragraph reports one T cell receptor (beta chain). The record originates from a study of blood T cell repertoires in COVID-19. As for the study in general: Sites in the United States, Italy and Spain provided acute and convalescent COVID-19 samples. T cells, B-cell-depleted T cells, or PBMCs provided the cDNA or gDNA that served as material.

The germline CDR1 and CDR2 sequences are SGHVS and FQNEAQ. Deletions cut 0 bases from V and 4 bases from J, with 9 bases between. CDR3 length equals 14 residues. Original analysis: For nucleated cells, counts were estimated from reference gene primer amplification. Method: immunoSEQ multiplex PCR; TCRdb's copy keeps in-frame clones and lacks some. The V and J calls and clone size were taken over from that table, and D and trimming were inferred from the DNA. The sample includes under 250,000 clones, approximately 88% of them seen just once. The clonotype originates from a man aged 40-49 years with acute or convalescent COVID-19. The sample taken for sequencing was peripheral blood. The chain combines TRBV7-8 with TRBJ1-1; the D is unclear. CDR3 sequence: CASSLAGGATEAFF. The DNA for the CDR3 is TGTGCCAGCAGCTTAGCTGGCGGAGCCACTGAAGCTTTCTTT.